This entry lists 18 T cell receptor beta chains sequenced from one sample in a study of blood T cell repertoires in COVID-19. Here immunoSEQ multiplex PCR was the method, and the copy in TCRdb shows in-frame clones only, minus some. The data contain 150,000 to 200,000 clones, approximately 93% of them singletons. Sequenced sample: peripheral blood. Receptor source: a woman in her sixties with COVID-19, enrolled during active disease.

J is TRBJ2-6 and V is TRBV7-9; no clear D gene. The germline V gene encodes CDR1 SEHNR and CDR2 FQNEAQ (reference sequence). The CDR3 runs to 13 residues. Trimming removed 2 bases at V and 4 bases at J, with 3 bases between. The CDR3 sequence is CASSLPGANVLTF. CDR3 DNA: TGTGCCAGCAGCTTACCGGGGGCCAACGTCCTGACTTTC.

The V and J genes are TRBV14 and TRBJ1-1; tentatively, D is TRBD1 (5 bases). Deletions cut 4 bases from V and 3 bases from J, with 12 bases between. This CDR3 spans 14 amino acids. Germline V gene sequence: CDR1 SGHDN, CDR2 FVKESK. The CDR3 is CASSRQYRYTEAFF. Here the CDR3 DNA reads TGTGCCAGCAGCCGACAATACAGGTACACTGAAGCTTTCTTT.

The V and J genes are TRBV4-1 and TRBJ1-3; TRBD1 matches at 7 bases. This CDR3 has 16 residues. Germline assignment: CDR1 MGHRA and CDR2 YSYEKL. Germline trimming cut 1 base from V and 9 bases from J; bases unmatched to any gene: 12. The CDR3 loop is CASSQVGGPGSVTIYF. As DNA, the CDR3 is TGCGCCAGCAGCCAAGTAGGGGGCCCAGGGAGCGTCACCATATATTTT.

The V call is TRBV7-8, the J call TRBJ1-4; perhaps TRBD1 as D (6 bases). V lost 1 base to trimming and J lost 4 bases, with 10 bases between them. Germline-derived CDR1 and CDR2 are SGHVS and FQNEAQ. The CDR3 is 15 residues long. CDR3 in amino acids: CASSLGGGVNEKLFF. CDR3 nucleotides: TGTGCCAGCAGCTTAGGTGGGGGCGTTAATGAAAAACTGTTTTTT.

J is TRBJ2-3 and V is TRBV7-3, with TRBD2 matching 9 bases. CDR3 length: 15 amino acids. V was clipped by 1 base and J by 2 bases; unmatched bases: 1. Germline V gene data show CDR1 as SGHTA and CDR2 as FQGTGA. The CDR3 loop reads CASSLSGGATDTQYF. The CDR3 bases are TGTGCCAGCAGCTTAAGCGGGGGGGCCACAGATACGCAGTATTTT.

The chain carries TRBV7-3 and TRBJ2-7; 9 nucleotides line up with TRBD1. The V gene's germline CDR1 is SGHTA and CDR2 FQGTGA. This CDR3 is 16 amino acids long. V shed 1 base and J 2 bases; nucleotides not matched to a gene: 6. CDR3 bases: TGTGCCAGCAGCTTAATTCCGACAGGGGGAGCCTACGAGCAGTACTTC. Translation: CASSLIPTGGAYEQYF. The variable domain in full, completed from reference TRBV7-3 and TRBJ2-7, reads GAGVSQTPSNKVTEKGKYVELRCDPISGHTALYWYRQSLGQGPEFLIYFQGTGAADDSGLPNDRFFAVRPEGSVSTLKIQRTERGDSAVYLCASSLIPTGGAYEQYFGPGTRLTVT.

The rearrangement uses TRBV7-2 and TRBJ1-2; 9 bases match TRBD1. Losses at the gene ends were 7 bases for V and 4 bases for J; bases not matched to a gene: 4. CDR3 length equals 13 residues. CDR1 and CDR2 (germline): SGHTA, FQGNSA. The CDR3 protein is CASKGTGSYGYTF. In nucleotides, the CDR3 is TGTGCCAGCAAGGGGACAGGGAGCTATGGCTACACCTTC. The complete variable domain, with remaining parts taken from reference TRBV7-2 and TRBJ1-2, reads GAGVSQSPSNKVTEKGKDVELRCDPISGHTALYWYRQSLGQGLEFLIYFQGNSAPDKSGLPSDRFSAERTGGSVSTLTIQRTQQEDSAVYLCASKGTGSYGYTFGSGTRLTVV.

The rearrangement links TRBV27 to TRBJ1-5; D call uncertain. Looked up from germline, CDR1 is MNHEY and CDR2 is SMNVEV (reference sequence). Trimming cost V 5 bases and J 0 bases, with 11 bases left between them. The CDR3 spans 15 residues. The DNA of the CDR3 is TGTGCCAGCAGTCCCCGGAGATATAGCAATCAGCCCCAGCATTTT. Translated, it gives CASSPRRYSNQPQHF.

The V gene is TRBV4-3, the J gene TRBJ1-4, with TRBD1 matching 9 bases. Unmatched junction bases numbered 17, after V lost 3 bases and J lost 3 bases. The CDR3 runs 20 residues. Germline V gives CDR1 LGHNA, CDR2 YSLEER. The CDR3 DNA sequence: TGCGCCAGCAGCCAGAATCGTTATCCGGGACAGGGAGGGTCTAATGAAAAACTGTTTTTT. This gives the protein CASSQNRYPGQGGSNEKLFF.

The chain has TRBV7-8 and TRBJ2-3; D gene ambiguous. The CDR3 totals 14 residues. V was clipped by 0 bases and J by 5 bases, with 9 bases between them. Germline V gene sequence: CDR1 SGHVS, CDR2 FQNEAQ. Here the CDR3 DNA reads TGTGCCAGCAGCTTAGCCATGCGTGGAGATACGCAGTATTTT. This codes for CASSLAMRGDTQYF.

The chain is built from TRBV10-3 and TRBJ2-3; 7 nucleotides align to TRBD1. The germline CDR1 and CDR2 sequences are ENHRY and SYGVKD. The J segment lost 10 bases and the V segment lost 3 bases, leaving 4 bases of the junction unmatched. The CDR3 has 12 amino acids. CDR3 bases: TGTGCCATCAGTGATGACAGGGTCGCGCAGTATTTT. The encoded protein is CAISDDRVAQYF.

The chain combines TRBV6-2 or TRBV6-3 with TRBJ2-2, with D possibly matching TRBD2 (6 bases). CDR1 is MNHEY and CDR2 is SVGEGT in the germline V gene. This CDR3 spans 15 amino acids. V lost 4 bases and J 2 bases, leaving 11 bases between the germline ends. The CDR3 coding sequence is TGTGCCAGCAGTTTGGAGGGAGCTAACACCGGGGAGCTGTTTTTT. Protein product: CASSLEGANTGELFF.

The J gene is TRBJ2-1, the V gene TRBV15, with TRBD1 identical over 7 bases. The length of the CDR3 is 14 residues. The V gene's germline CDR1 is LNHNV and CDR2 YYDKDF (reference sequence). Trimming took 5 bases from V and 8 from J; bases not matched to a gene: 9. This CDR3 reads CATSGYQGDDEQFF. The CDR3 DNA sequence: TGTGCCACCAGCGGTTACCAGGGGGACGATGAGCAGTTCTTC.

A single count supports this clone. The CDR3, as DNA: TGTGCCAGTAGTATGAGGTTTTATACTGAAGCTTTCTTT. The encoded protein is CASSMRFYTEAFF. V and J are TRBV19 and TRBJ1-1; D gene unclear. Trimming cost V 3 bases and J 5 bases, with 10 bases left between them. There are 13 residues in the CDR3. Germline V gene sequence: CDR1 LNHDA, CDR2 SQIVND (reference sequence).

The gene calls are TRBV5-1 and TRBJ2-7, with TRBD1 matching over 12 bases. The CDR3 consists of 17 residues. Germline V CDR1 and CDR2: SGHRS, YFSETQ. J gave up 4 bases and V 2 bases, and 10 bases lay outside the gene matches. DNA of the CDR3: TGCGCCAGCAGCTTAACCGGGACAGGGGGCGCAGATTACGAGCAGTACTTC. Amino acids: CASSLTGTGGADYEQYF.

This clone was detected only once. CDR3 amino acids: CASSSGHNTEAFF. As DNA, the CDR3 is TGTGCCAGCAGCTCGGGACACAACACTGAAGCTTTCTTT. The rearrangement links TRBV12-3 or TRBV12-4 to TRBJ1-1; weak D call: TRBD1 (6 bases). The CDR3 covers 13 residues. Trimming removed 6 bases from V and 2 bases from J, with 10 bases in between.

This rearrangement joins TRBV10-3 to TRBJ1-1; 9 nucleotides agree with TRBD1. CDR1 is ENHRY, CDR2 SYGVKD, per germline. With 6 bases clipped from V and 6 bases from J, the junction kept 8 bases outside the gene matches. The CDR3 is 14 residues long. The DNA of the CDR3 is TGTGCCATCAGCACGGGACAGGGTAACGCTGAAGCTTTCTTT. Encoded protein: CAISTGQGNAEAFF.

The chain combines TRBV27 with TRBJ2-3, with D perhaps TRBD2 (5 bases). Per germline, CDR1 MNHEY and CDR2 SMNVEV (reference sequence). V was clipped by 5 bases and J by 1 base, with 10 bases between them. The CDR3 sequence is 14 residues long. This CDR3 reads CASSPWTRTDTQYF. In DNA, the CDR3 is TGTGCCAGCAGTCCATGGACTCGCACAGATACGCAGTATTTT.